These 18 T cell receptor beta chains came from one sample sequenced in a study of beta chain features in type 1 diabetes (dated by TCRdb to between 2017 and 2018). The library relied on the immunoSEQ multiplex PCR assay. The High Capacity cDNA Reverse Transcription Kit was used to reverse transcribe all of the isolated RNA, meaning that expressed TCRB transcripts were what got sequenced. Not all clones reach the TCRdb copy of this immuneACCESS table, which keeps in-frame sequences only. Checked studies attribute under half of the gap to unresolved V genes and leave the rest unexplained. For this sample the table gives some 220,000 clones, of which roughly a tenth were detected only once. 1% to 1.5% of the sample is held by the ten biggest clonotypes. The sequenced material came from central memory CD4+ T cells from blood. All receptors derive from a man aged 18 to 29 in good health.

In its sample, this clone was seen a few times. The chain recombines TRBV7-2 with TRBJ2-5; 9 bases map to TRBD2. V lost 2 bases, J lost 6 bases, and 7 bases stayed unmatched. Germline values: CDR1 SGHTA, CDR2 FQGNSA. The CDR3 is made up of 15 amino acids. The DNA of the CDR3 is TGTGCCAGCAGCTTAAATAGCGGGAGCCCCAAGACCCAGTACTTC. Translated: CASSLNSGSPKTQYF. Full variable domain (outside the CDR3, taken from reference TRBV7-2 and TRBJ2-5): GAGVSQSPSNKVTEKGKDVELRCDPISGHTALYWYRQSLGQGLEFLIYFQGNSAPDKSGLPSDRFSAERTGGSVSTLTIQRTQQEDSAVYLCASSLNSGSPKTQYFGPGTRLLVL.

This clone was observed a few times. J is TRBJ2-1 and V is TRBV11-2; TRBD2 matches at 10 bases. Germline lookup yields CDR1 SGHAT and CDR2 FQNNGV. J gave up 0 bases and V 3 bases, and 5 bases lay outside the gene matches. The CDR3 covers 17 residues. The CDR3 is CASSFLLAGSSYNEQFF. In DNA form, the CDR3 reads TGTGCCAGCAGCTTCCTACTAGCGGGGAGCTCCTACAATGAGCAGTTCTTC.

This clone was detected ten times or more. The chain uses TRBV9 and TRBJ2-6; no clear D. V lost 3 bases to trimming and J lost 1 base, with 8 bases between them. Germline-derived CDR1 and CDR2 are SGDLS and YYNGEE. The CDR3 loop spans 15 amino acids. The CDR3 DNA reads TGTGCCAGCAGCGCCGCAAATTCTGGGGCCAACGTCCTGACTTTC. This codes for CASSAANSGANVLTF.

The V and J genes are TRBV25-1 and TRBJ2-2, with TRBD1 as a possible D gene (6 bases). Germline V gene lookup returns CDR1 MGHDK and CDR2 SYGVNS. This CDR3 has 14 residues. The V gene lost 8 bases and the J gene lost 6 bases, with 16 bases spanning the gap. The CDR3 bases are TGTGCCAGCCGGCAGGGGTTAAGCGCCGGGGAGCTGTTTTTT. Protein: CASRQGLSAGELFF.

In DNA form, the CDR3 reads TGTGCCTGGACCAAACTAGTACACAATGAGCAGTTCTTC. This sequence encodes CAWTKLVHNEQFF. The chain is built from TRBV30 and TRBJ2-1; D may be TRBD2 (5 bases). This CDR3 is 13 amino acids long. V was cut by 4 bases and J by 5 bases, with 12 bases left in between. Germline values: CDR1 GTSNPN, CDR2 SVGIG (reference sequence).

This clone has more than one count but fewer than ten. This chain uses TRBV5-1 with TRBJ2-3; D tentatively reads TRBD1 or TRBD2 (5 bases each). The CDR3 sequence is 15 residues long. Germline V CDR1 and CDR2: SGHRS, YFSETQ. Between the trimmed V and J ends, which lost 2 bases and 2 bases, there was a span of 12 bases. The CDR3 DNA reads as TGCGCCAGCAGCTTCGACAGCGGTCTCACAGATACGCAGTATTTT. Translating it yields CASSFDSGLTDTQYF.

V is TRBV10-1 and J is TRBJ1-1; TRBD1 is a possible D gene (6 bases). V dropped 10 bases and J dropped 2 bases, with 11 bases sitting between them. Per germline, CDR1 WNHNN and CDR2 SYGVQD (reference sequence). The CDR3 consists of 12 residues. In DNA, the CDR3 is TGCGCCACCCGGGACATCAACACTGAAGCTTTCTTT. This encodes CATRDINTEAFF.

The chain links TRBV7-2 to TRBJ2-3; D is unresolved. The V gene lost 0 bases and the J gene lost 1 base, with 14 bases spanning the gap. This CDR3 is 17 amino acids long. Germline assignment: CDR1 SGHTA and CDR2 FQGNSA. CDR3 residues: CASSLASDAWRTDTQYF. The CDR3 DNA follows: TGTGCCAGCAGCTTAGCATCGGACGCATGGCGCACAGATACGCAGTATTTT.

In the case of this clone: Within the sample, other DNA sequences also encode this same CDR3. The chain has TRBV20-1 and TRBJ2-1, with a tentative D call TRBD1 (5 bases). Trimming left V 3 bases short and J 9 bases short, with 6 bases between. Germline V CDR1 and CDR2: DFQATT, SNEGSKA (reference sequence). The CDR3 is 10 amino acids. CDR3 coding DNA: TGCAGTGCTAGTGGGGCTGAGCAGTTCTTC. Translating it yields CSASGAEQFF.

Details on this clone: Mismatch with germline at one junction end may stem from a read error. The chain couples TRBV2 to TRBJ2-7; TRBD2 matches at 7 bases. CDR3 length equals 11 residues. In germline, CDR1 is SNHLY, CDR2 FYNNEI. The CDR3: CASSWDKGGHF. CDR3 in DNA: TGTGCCAGCAGCTGGGATAAGGGAGGGCACTTC. The full variable domain, rest sourced from reference TRBV2 and TRBJ2-7, is EPEVTQTPSHQVTQMGQEVILRCVPISNHLYFYWYRQILGQKVEFLVSFYNNEISEKSEIFDDQFSVERPDGSNFTLKIRSTKLEDSAMYFCASSWDKGGHFGPGTRLTVT.

This clone was observed a few times. The sample holds other DNA sequences that translate to the same CDR3. The chain employs TRBV20-1 and TRBJ2-7; possibly TRBD1 for D (5 bases). With 3 bases removed from V and 3 bases from J, the gap between germline ends came to 6 bases. The CDR3 has 11 residues. The germline V gene has CDR1 DFQATT and CDR2 SNEGSKA (reference sequence). The CDR3: CSASRGYEQYF. The CDR3 DNA reads TGCAGTGCTAGTAGGGGCTACGAGCAGTACTTC.

The chain employs TRBV7-9 and TRBJ2-3; TRBD2 aligns across 12 bases. The CDR3 is 15 residues long. The ends lost 5 bases at V and 2 bases at J; junction bases unmatched: 2. The V gene's germline CDR1 is SEHNR and CDR2 FQNEAQ (reference sequence). CDR3 protein: CASSRTSGITDTQYF. CDR3 DNA sequence: TGTGCCAGCAGCAGGACTAGCGGGATCACAGATACGCAGTATTTT. The full variable domain, in which reference TRBV7-9 and TRBJ2-3 provide the parts outside the CDR3, is DTGVSQNPRHKITKRGQNVTFRCDPISEHNRLYWYRQTLGQGPEFLTYFQNEAQLEKSRLLSDRFSAERPKGSFSTLEIQRTEQGDSAMYLCASSRTSGITDTQYFGPGTRLTVL.

The sample holds a few counts of this clone. V usage is TRBV7-2 and J usage is TRBJ2-5; no firm D call. Germline CDR1 and CDR2: SGHTA and FQGNSA. The CDR3 is 13 residues long. V was pared by 5 bases and J by 0 bases, with 7 bases between. In DNA, the CDR3 is TGTGCCAGCAGCCCGGTGTACCAAGAGACCCAGTACTTC. Encoded protein: CASSPVYQETQYF.

The chain recombines TRBV7-2 with TRBJ2-7, with 8 positions matching TRBD2. This CDR3 is built from 15 residues. The germline V gene has CDR1 SGHTA and CDR2 FQGNSA. J lost 7 bases, V lost 3 bases, and 11 bases had no gene match. The CDR3 region has the DNA TGTGCCAGCAGCTTCGATAGCGGGAATCGGGGAGAGCAGTACTTC. It specifies CASSFDSGNRGEQYF.

The sample holds many counts of this clone. V and J are TRBV21-1 and TRBJ2-1; the table's TRBD2 call for D was not verified on the DNA. TRBV21-1 is classified as a pseudogene. The CDR3 is 15 amino acids. This CDR3 is CASKRSGSSYNEQFF. The CDR3 DNA reads TGTGCCAGCAAGAGGAGCGGAAGCTCCTACAATGAGCAGTTCTTC.

The chain links TRBV7-2 to TRBJ2-5; D gene unclear. The CDR3 length is 13 residues. V dropped 3 bases and J dropped 5 bases, with 10 bases sitting between them. The V gene's germline CDR1 is SGHTA and CDR2 FQGNSA. Here the CDR3 reads CASSFSYLETQYF. The CDR3 nucleotides are TGTGCCAGCAGCTTTAGTTACCTGGAGACCCAGTACTTC.

In this sample, this clone turned up a few times. J is TRBJ2-1 and V is TRBV2; D not resolved. The length of the CDR3 is 11 residues. Trimming cost V 2 bases and J 7 bases, with 3 bases left between them. The germline V gene encodes CDR1 SNHLY and CDR2 FYNNEI. CDR3 nucleotides: TGTGCCAGCAGTGAACTAAATGAGCAGTTCTTC. Translated, it gives CASSELNEQFF.

This clone was recorded a few times. V is TRBV29-1 and J is TRBJ2-6; TRBD2 aligns across 7 bases. Germline CDR1 SQVTM, CDR2 ANQGSEA. The ends lost 3 bases at V and 0 bases at J; junction bases unmatched: 5. This CDR3 contains 16 residues. The CDR3 DNA reads as TGCAGCGTTGATTCCCGGGGGGTCTCTGGGGCCAACGTCCTGACTTTC. This gives the protein CSVDSRGVSGANVLTF.